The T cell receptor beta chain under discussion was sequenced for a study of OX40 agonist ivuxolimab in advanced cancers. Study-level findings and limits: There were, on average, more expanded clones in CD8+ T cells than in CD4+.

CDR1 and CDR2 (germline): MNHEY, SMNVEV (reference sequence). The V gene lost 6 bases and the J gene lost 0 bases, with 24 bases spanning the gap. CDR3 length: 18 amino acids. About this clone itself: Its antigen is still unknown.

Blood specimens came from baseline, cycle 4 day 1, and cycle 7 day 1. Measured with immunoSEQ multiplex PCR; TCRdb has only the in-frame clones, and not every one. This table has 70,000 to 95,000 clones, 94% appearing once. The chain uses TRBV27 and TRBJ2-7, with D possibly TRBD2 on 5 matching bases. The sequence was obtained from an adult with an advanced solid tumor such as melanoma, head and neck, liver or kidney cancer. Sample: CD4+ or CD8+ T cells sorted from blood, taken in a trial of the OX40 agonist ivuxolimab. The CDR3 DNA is TGTGCCAGCAGCAAACTCCTCCGAGGGAGCCCAACCTCCTACGAGCAGTACTTC. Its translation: CASSKLLRGSPTSYEQYF.